The rows below give T cell receptor beta chains drawn from one sample of a study of regulatory T cells in long-lasting Graves disease. Each CDR3 protein is one row after TCRdb ran MiXCR on the multiplex PCR reads. The repertoire holds roughly 260,000 distinct CDR3 sequences, with around a sixth as singletons. The same specimen was also included in a second study, on T cells in Graves' hyperthyroidism and ophthalmopathy.

This material consisted of peripheral blood mononuclear cells (PBMCs), taken at new diagnosis, from a patient treated with antithyroid drugs. Receptors originate from a woman in her 30s with Graves disease. The CDR3 runs from the conserved cysteine through the conserved F or W. The D gene is left open where the match is weak. Expanded clones are given a class, and other clones once, few, many or no size at all.

length	size	V	J	D	CDR3	DNA
15	many	TRBV6-1	TRBJ2-7	-	CASRPRWGPVYEQYF	TGTGCCAGCAGGCCAAGGTGGGGGCCGGTCTACGAGCAGTACTTC
12	many	TRBV7-9	TRBJ1-2	-	CASSLERAGYTF	TGTGCCAGCAGCTTAGAGCGGGCTGGCTACACCTTC
14	-	TRBV3-1	TRBJ1-5	-	CASSRGQGRQPQHF	TGTGCCAGCAGCCGGGGCCAGGGCCGTCAGCCCCAGCATTTT
20	few	TRBV30	TRBJ2-1	-	CAWSGTGFAGGAGNNNEQFF	TGTGCCTGGAGTGGGACAGGGTTCGCGGGAGGCGCAGGGAACAACAATGAGCAGTTCTTC
20	-	TRBV12-3/TRBV12-4	TRBJ2-6	-	CASSWGSRIGRPSGANVLTF	TGTGCCAGCAGTTGGGGTAGCAGGATAGGACGGCCCTCTGGGGCCAACGTCCTGACTTTC
15	many	TRBV7-8	TRBJ1-2	TRBD1	CASSFSGGAGGGYTF	TGTGCCAGCAGCTTCTCAGGGGGCGCCGGCGGTGGCTACACCTTC
14	-	TRBV4-1	TRBJ1-2	-	CASGFGQSSYGYTF	TGCGCCAGCGGGTTTGGTCAGTCTAGCTATGGCTACACCTTC
13	many	TRBV5-8	TRBJ2-1	-	CASSWQGRNEQFF	TGTGCCAGCAGCTGGCAGGGGAGAAATGAGCAGTTCTTC
15	many	TRBV5-1	TRBJ2-1	-	CASSLSPGSYNEQFF	TGCGCCAGCAGCTTGTCTCCGGGCTCCTACAATGAGCAGTTCTTC
17	few	TRBV25-1	TRBJ1-3	-	CASSGSLGQISGNTIYF	TGTGCCAGCAGTGGATCCCTGGGACAAATCTCTGGAAACACCATATATTTT
15	many	TRBV7-8	TRBJ2-1	-	CASSSRGTPYNEQFF	TGTGCCAGCAGCTCAAGGGGGACCCCCTACAATGAGCAGTTCTTC
14	many	TRBV4-1	TRBJ2-5	-	CASSQGGNYETQYF	TGTGCCAGCAGCCAAGGGGGAAACTATGAGACCCAGTACTTC
17	many	TRBV27	TRBJ1-3	-	CASSSRDSPRSGNTIYF	TGTGCCAGCAGTTCTAGAGACTCTCCCCGCTCTGGAAACACCATATATTTT
14	many	TRBV4-1	TRBJ1-2	-	CASSPRAGDYGYTF	TGCGCCAGCAGCCCGCGGGCTGGGGACTATGGCTACACCTTC
13	few	TRBV12-3/TRBV12-4	TRBJ1-1	-	CASGGGLGSEAFF	TGTGCCAGCGGCGGGGGGCTTGGCTCTGAAGCTTTCTTT
18	many	TRBV20-1	TRBJ2-7	TRBD1	CSARESLEEDRGRHEQYF	TGCAGTGCTAGAGAGAGTTTGGAGGAGGACAGGGGGCGCCACGAGCAGTACTTC
13	many	TRBV3-1	TRBJ1-2	-	CASSQEVKGGYTF	TGTGCCAGCAGCCAAGAAGTGAAGGGTGGCTACACCTTC
15	many	TRBV2	TRBJ1-5	-	CASSEISYSNQPQHF	TGTGCCAGCAGTGAAATTTCCTATAGCAATCAGCCCCAGCATTTT
16	few	TRBV4-1	TRBJ1-5	-	CASSTSPLVGNQPQHF	TGCGCCAGCAGCACCTCCCCGTTGGTAGGGAATCAGCCCCAGCATTTT
14	many	TRBV29-1	TRBJ2-3	TRBD2	CSVTSGGPTDTQYF	TGCAGCGTTACTAGCGGGGGGCCCACAGATACGCAGTATTTT
13	-	TRBV27	TRBJ2-2	-	CASSFGNTGELFF	TGTGCCAGCAGTTTTGGGAACACCGGGGAGCTGTTTTTT
16	-	TRBV7-9	TRBJ1-1	-	CASSFLAIGGNTEAFF	TGTGCCAGCAGCTTTTTGGCAATCGGGGGCAACACTGAAGCTTTCTTT
15	many	TRBV18	TRBJ1-2	TRBD1	CASSPVSDRGNGYTF	TGTGCCAGCTCACCAGTGTCTGACAGGGGTAATGGCTACACCTTC
13	many	TRBV6-1	TRBJ1-2	-	CASSDGRGYGYTF	TGTGCCAGCAGTGATGGGAGAGGCTATGGCTACACCTTC
15	many	TRBV20-1	TRBJ1-6	-	CSAMKEATYNSPLHF	TGCAGTGCCATGAAGGAAGCTACCTATAATTCACCCCTCCACTTT
17	-	TRBV18	TRBJ2-6	-	CASSPLGYRSGANVLTF	TGTGCCAGCTCACCGTTGGGGTATCGGTCTGGGGCCAACGTCCTGACTTTC
16	-	TRBV6-1	TRBJ2-3	TRBD1	CASSEAPGQGTDTQYF	TGTGCCAGCAGTGAAGCACCGGGACAGGGCACAGATACGCAGTATTTT
13	many	TRBV5-1	TRBJ2-1	-	CASKVGRYNEQFF	TGCGCCAGCAAAGTTGGGCGGTACAATGAGCAGTTCTTC
14	many	TRBV20-1	TRBJ1-1	-	CSARDPQLNTEAFF	TGCAGTGCTAGAGACCCACAGCTGAACACTGAAGCTTTCTTT
15	many	TRBV6-2/TRBV6-3	TRBJ2-1	TRBD2	CASSEGLAGGGEQFF	TGTGCCAGCAGTGAGGGACTAGCGGGGGGAGGTGAGCAGTTCTTC
14	many	TRBV5-8	TRBJ2-3	-	CASSPVWEADTQYF	TGTGCCAGCAGCCCGGTGTGGGAGGCAGATACGCAGTATTTT
13	-	TRBV3-1	TRBJ1-1	TRBD1	CASSRTGDNEAFF	TGTGCCAGCAGCCGGACAGGGGATAATGAAGCTTTCTTT